This TCR beta chain emerged from a study of cytomegalovirus exposure and HLA in healthy donors. Trimming took 0 bases from V and 2 from J, leaving 11 bases between them. This CDR3 region has 16 residues. Per the germline V gene, CDR1 is MNHEY and CDR2 is SVGAGI. PCR involved 60 Vbeta and 13 Jbeta primers. TCRdb's copy holds only in-frame clones and misses some; the assay was immunoSEQ multiplex PCR. The table lists roughly 100,000 clones, under 85% of them singletons, with approximately 4% in the top ten. The clonotype originates from a female donor in good health and CMV-seropositive. Material for sequencing was PBMCs. The rearrangement links TRBV6-5 to TRBJ2-4, with D tentatively TRBD2 (6 bases). DNA of the CDR3: TGTGCCAGCAGTTACTCGGAGGGCCAGACCAAAAACATTCAGTACTTC. It yields the protein CASSYSEGQTKNIQYF.